Sequencing of this T cell receptor (beta chain) was carried out in a study of PD-1 blockade in classical Hodgkin lymphoma. Study-level results: Patients with a complete response exhibited baseline diversity comparable to newly diagnosed patients.

Assay: immunoSEQ multiplex PCR; the TCRdb copy retains only in-frame clones and omits some. The table has about 97,000 clones, roughly 88% seen once. About this clone: The target antigen is unknown.

Germline-derived CDR1 and CDR2 are SGHRS and YFSETQ. Unmatched junction bases numbered 4, after V lost 0 bases and J lost 7 bases. The CDR3 has 15 residues. Brentuximab vedotin exposure varied, and every patient relapsed after autologous stem cell transplantation. Complete response, partial response or progressive disease was recorded as best response. The rearrangement links TRBV5-1 to TRBJ2-5, with 12 positions matching TRBD2. The sequence derives from a human donor with classical Hodgkin lymphoma. The sample consisted of peripheral blood mononuclear cells (PBMCs), taken at baseline. CDR3 amino acids: CASSLGTSGIGTQYF. The CDR3 coding sequence is TGCGCCAGCAGCTTGGGGACTAGCGGGATTGGGACCCAGTACTTC.